One sample yielded the 20 T cell receptor beta chains listed below, sequenced in a study of molecular identifiers for immune sequencing clone quantification. TCRdb used MiXCR to reprocess the PCR reads, holding one entry per CDR3 protein. The sample shows about 640,000 distinct CDR3 sequences, 20% of them seen only once. Source material: naive CD8+ T cells from blood, with Jurkat cell RNA spiked in. Subset defined: FACS-sorted CD8+CD4-CCR7+CD45RA+ naive T cells. These receptors all come from a human donor in good health. Some libraries in this study had Jurkat cell RNA spiked in.

This clonotype was observed many times. CDR3 coding DNA: TGTGCCAGCACCGAGGAGCCTGCTGGAGGGGCCAACGTCCTGACTTTC. It specifies CASTEEPAGGANVLTF. This chain uses TRBV2 with TRBJ2-6; D is unresolved. CDR3 length: 16 residues. V shed 7 bases and J shed 4 bases, with 17 bases lying between them. The V gene's germline CDR1 is SNHLY and CDR2 FYNNEI. The variable domain in full, completed from reference TRBV2 and TRBJ2-6, reads EPEVTQTPSHQVTQMGQEVILRCVPISNHLYFYWYRQILGQKVEFLVSFYNNEISEKSEIFDDQFSVERPDGSNFTLKIRSTKLEDSAMYFCASTEEPAGGANVLTFGAGSRLTVL.

This clonotype has at least ten counts. V is TRBV2 and J is TRBJ1-1; unclear D gene. Germline V CDR1 and CDR2: SNHLY, FYNNEI. There are 14 residues in the CDR3. V was shortened by 7 bases and J by 0 bases, with 12 bases between the two germline ends. The CDR3, as DNA: TGTGCCAGCAAGCCTATCCCTCTGAACACTGAAGCTTTCTTT. Translating it yields CASKPIPLNTEAFF.

With respect to this clonotype: This may come from a read error, since a much larger clone is one base off. CDR3 region: CASSPSGQGNTEVFF. In nucleotides, the CDR3 is TGCGCCAGCAGCCCCTCGGGCCAGGGGAACACTGAAGTTTTCTTT. The chain links TRBV4-3 to TRBJ1-1; a weak D match, TRBD1 (6 bases). In germline, CDR1 is LGHNA, CDR2 YSLEER. The CDR3 is 15 amino acids.

On this clonotype: A single base separates this from a much larger clone, so it may be a read error. The V gene is TRBV6-5, the J gene TRBJ1-5, with D unclear. Trimming removed 2 bases from V and 12 bases from J, with 14 bases in between. From germline, CDR1 is MNHEY and CDR2 SVGAGI. The CDR3 runs to 13 residues. The chain's CDR3 is CASSYGSRDHQHF. CDR3 nucleotides: TGTGCCAGCAGTTACGGCAGTCGGGATCACCAGCATTTT.

Many counts were recorded for this clonotype. The V call is TRBV6-2 or TRBV6-3, the J call TRBJ2-7; 7 nucleotides agree with TRBD1. CDR1 and CDR2 from the germline V gene are MNHEY and SVGEGT. Losses at the gene ends were 10 bases for V and 0 bases for J; bases not matched to a gene: 9. This CDR3 comprises 14 residues. In nucleotides, the CDR3 is TGTGCCACCGGCCCCGGGACAGCCTCCTACGAGCAGTACTTC. It is translated as CATGPGTASYEQYF.

Regarding this clonotype: This may arise from a read error, as a much more abundant clone is one base away. This chain connects TRBV11-2 to TRBJ1-1; D unresolved. The CDR3 consists of 14 residues. Germline V lookup: CDR1 SGHAT, CDR2 FQNNGV. Here the CDR3 DNA reads TGTGCCAGCAGCTTCTTTTATTCGAACACTGAAGCTCTCTTT. Translating gives CASSFFYSNTEALF.

This clonotype came up a few times. Because it lacks the conserved phenylalanine or tryptophan at the end, this CDR3 is likely a read error. The V call is TRBV25-1, the J call TRBJ1-1; no clear D gene. V lost 2 bases, J lost 3 bases, and 7 bases lay in between. Germline CDR1 MGHDK, CDR2 SYGVNS. CDR3 length: 13 amino acids. CDR3 coding DNA: TGTGCCAGCAGTGAACAGGAAGACACTGAAGCTTTCCTT. Amino acids: CASSEQEDTEAFL.

V is TRBV20-1 and J is TRBJ2-2; TRBD2 matches at 13 bases. The CDR3 is 16 amino acids. Unmatched junction bases numbered 6, after V lost 7 bases and J lost 1 base. CDR1 is DFQATT and CDR2 is SNEGSKA in the germline V gene (reference sequence). CDR3 sequence reads: CSVPGLAGLNTGELFF. The DNA for the CDR3 is TGCAGTGTTCCGGGACTAGCGGGGCTGAACACCGGGGAGCTGTTTTTT.

The sample holds many counts of this clonotype. The chain recombines TRBV4-3 with TRBJ1-1; D is perhaps TRBD1 (6 bases). This CDR3 is built from 16 residues. With 2 bases removed from V and 2 bases from J, the gap between germline ends came to 15 bases. Germline CDR1 reads LGHNA; CDR2 reads YSLEER. The CDR3: CASSQTGGPLNTEAFF. DNA of the CDR3: TGCGCCAGCAGCCAAACCGGGGGCCCACTCAACACTGAAGCTTTCTTT.

This chain joins TRBV27 and TRBJ2-7; D possibly corresponds to TRBD1 (5 bases). This CDR3 contains 14 residues. Germline V gene sequence: CDR1 MNHEY, CDR2 SMNVEV (reference sequence). The V end was cut by 5 bases, the J end by 0 bases, with 11 bases between. The CDR3 region is CASSMTVDSYEQYF. In DNA, the CDR3 is TGTGCCAGCAGTATGACAGTCGACTCCTACGAGCAGTACTTC.

This clonotype appeared a few times. The chain recombines TRBV20-1 with TRBJ1-5, with D unclear. The germline gives CDR1 DFQATT, CDR2 SNEGSKA (reference sequence). CDR3 length equals 15 residues. V dropped 3 bases and J dropped 0 bases, with 12 bases sitting between them. The DNA for the CDR3 is TGCAGTGCTAGGCGTGAGACACTTAGCAATCAGCCCCAGCATTTT. As protein: CSARRETLSNQPQHF.

Of note for this clonotype: A junction end diverges from the germline sequence, so it may reflect a read error. The J gene is TRBJ2-3, the V gene TRBV7-6; tentative D call: TRBD2 (6 bases). This CDR3 region has 17 residues. From germline, CDR1 is SGHVS and CDR2 FNYEAQ. The CDR3 here is CSSSLNTRGAETDTQYF. The CDR3, as DNA: TGTTCCAGCAGCCTTAATACCCGCGGGGCAGAAACAGATACGCAGTATTTT.

This clonotype came up many times. The V gene is TRBV30, the J gene TRBJ2-7; tentative D call: TRBD2 (6 bases). Germline V gene data show CDR1 as GTSNPN and CDR2 as SVGIG (reference sequence). The CDR3 covers 13 residues. Trimming pared 0 bases from V and 3 bases from J, leaving 9 bases between. The CDR3 sequence is CAWSVLGGYEQYF. In DNA, the CDR3 is TGTGCCTGGAGTGTACTCGGGGGCTACGAGCAGTACTTC.

The chain is built from TRBV7-9 and TRBJ2-5; TRBD1 is a possible D gene (6 bases). This CDR3 is 13 amino acids long. Germline lookup yields CDR1 SEHNR and CDR2 FQNEAQ (reference sequence). Trimming took 6 bases from V and 5 from J, leaving 13 bases between them. The CDR3 DNA reads TGTGCCAGCAGACCGGACAGATCCGAGACCCAGTACTTC. This translates into CASRPDRSETQYF. Complete variable domain (other parts from reference TRBV7-9 and TRBJ2-5): DTGVSQNPRHKITKRGQNVTFRCDPISEHNRLYWYRQTLGQGPEFLTYFQNEAQLEKSRLLSDRFSAERPKGSFSTLEIQRTEQGDSAMYLCASRPDRSETQYFGPGTRLLVL.

This clonotype was seen ten or more times. The CDR3 sequence: CASSIEAVWGARPQHF. For the CDR3, the DNA is TGTGCCAGTAGTATAGAGGCGGTATGGGGGGCACGGCCCCAGCATTTT. The chain employs TRBV19 and TRBJ1-5; D possibly corresponds to TRBD1 (6 bases). Per germline, CDR1 LNHDA and CDR2 SQIVND (reference sequence). V lost 0 bases to trimming and J lost 9 bases, with 18 bases between them. This CDR3 is 16 amino acids long.

This chain connects TRBV2 to TRBJ1-2; D is possibly TRBD1 (5 bases). Germline assignment: CDR1 SNHLY and CDR2 FYNNEI. This CDR3 region has 13 residues. V was pared by 7 bases and J by 4 bases, with 13 bases between. CDR3 protein: CASIPTVTYGYTF. The DNA of the CDR3 is TGTGCCAGCATCCCGACAGTAACCTATGGCTACACCTTC.

This clonotype was seen at least ten times. This sequence joins TRBV30 and TRBJ1-1; possible D gene TRBD1, 6 bases. CDR3 length: 14 amino acids. Trimming shortened V by 0 bases and J by 3 bases, and 11 bases separated the two germline ends. CDR1 is GTSNPN, CDR2 SVGIG, per germline (reference sequence). As DNA, the CDR3 is TGTGCCTGGAGTGTACGGGGGGCGGACACTGAAGCTTTCTTT. It translates to CAWSVRGADTEAFF.

This clonotype was observed many times. CDR3 bases: TGTGCCAGTAGTATCCCTGCGGGCGACAATCAGCCCCAGCATTTT. Its protein is CASSIPAGDNQPQHF. The chain has TRBV19 and TRBJ1-5; D ambiguous. This CDR3 has 15 residues. Per the germline V gene, CDR1 is LNHDA and CDR2 is SQIVND (reference sequence). Between the trimmed V and J ends, which lost 3 bases and 3 bases, there was a span of 12 bases.

Notes on this clonotype: A much bigger clone sits one base away, suggesting this may be a read error. The J gene is TRBJ2-2, the V gene TRBV7-9; D is uncertain. The germline V gene encodes CDR1 SEHNR and CDR2 FQNEAQ (reference sequence). Trimming shortened V by 7 bases and J by 2 bases, and 11 bases separated the two germline ends. The CDR3 is 14 residues long. The CDR3 nucleotides are TGTGCCAGCATAGGCTGGATTAACACCGGGGAGCTGTTTTTT. It encodes CASIGWINTGELFF.

Ten or more counts support this clonotype. This rearrangement joins TRBV19 to TRBJ2-7; no firm D call. Germline CDR1 is LNHDA and CDR2 is SQIVND (reference sequence). The CDR3 runs 12 residues. V was clipped by 8 bases and J by 3 bases, with 11 bases between them. Here the CDR3 reads CASRSPNYEQYF. The CDR3 coding sequence is TGTGCCAGTCGGTCCCCAAACTACGAGCAGTACTTC.